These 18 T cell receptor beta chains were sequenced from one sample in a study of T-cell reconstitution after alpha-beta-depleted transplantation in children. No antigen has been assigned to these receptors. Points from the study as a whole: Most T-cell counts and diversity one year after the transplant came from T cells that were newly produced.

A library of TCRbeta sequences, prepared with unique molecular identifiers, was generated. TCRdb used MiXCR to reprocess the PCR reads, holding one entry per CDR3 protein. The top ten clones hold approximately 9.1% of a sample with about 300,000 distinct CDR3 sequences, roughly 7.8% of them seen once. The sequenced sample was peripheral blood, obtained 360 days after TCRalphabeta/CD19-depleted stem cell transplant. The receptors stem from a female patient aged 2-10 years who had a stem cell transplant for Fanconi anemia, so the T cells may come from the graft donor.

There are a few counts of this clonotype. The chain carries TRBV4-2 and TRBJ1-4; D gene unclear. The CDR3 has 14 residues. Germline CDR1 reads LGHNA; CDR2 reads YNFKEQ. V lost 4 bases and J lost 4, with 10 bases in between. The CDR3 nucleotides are TGTGCCAGCAGCCGTACACGGGGTAATGAAAAACTGTTTTTT. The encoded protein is CASSRTRGNEKLFF.

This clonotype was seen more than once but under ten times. Written as DNA, the CDR3 is TGCAGTGGACAGGAGCGGGGGGTATACAATGAGCAGTTCTTC. Translated: CSGQERGVYNEQFF. The chain carries TRBV20-1 and TRBJ2-1; 9 bases align to TRBD2. Germline assignment: CDR1 DFQATT and CDR2 SNEGSKA (reference sequence). The CDR3 extends over 14 amino acids. Germline trimming cut 7 bases from V and 4 bases from J; bases unmatched to any gene: 8.

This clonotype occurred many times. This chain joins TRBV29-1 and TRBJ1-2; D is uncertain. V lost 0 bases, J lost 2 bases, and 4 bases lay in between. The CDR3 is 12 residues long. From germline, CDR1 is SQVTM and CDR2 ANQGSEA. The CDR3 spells CSVEDTNYGYTF. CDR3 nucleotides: TGCAGCGTTGAAGACACGAACTATGGCTACACCTTC.

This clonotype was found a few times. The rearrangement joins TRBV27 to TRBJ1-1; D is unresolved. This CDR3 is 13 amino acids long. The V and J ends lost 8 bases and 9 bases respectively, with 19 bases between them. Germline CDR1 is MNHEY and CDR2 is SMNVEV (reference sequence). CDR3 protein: CASLTPGSLKAFF. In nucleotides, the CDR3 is TGTGCCAGCCTTACGCCAGGAAGTTTGAAAGCTTTCTTT.

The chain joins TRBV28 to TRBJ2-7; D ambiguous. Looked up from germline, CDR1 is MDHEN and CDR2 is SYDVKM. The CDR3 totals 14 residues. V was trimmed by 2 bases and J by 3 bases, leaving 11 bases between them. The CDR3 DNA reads TGTGCCAGCAGTTTAGGCGGACGTATCTACGAGCAGTACTTC. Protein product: CASSLGGRIYEQYF.

CDR3 sequence reads: CASSQDPLRTDTQYF. CDR3 bases: TGCGCCAGCAGCCAAGACCCCCTGCGCACAGATACGCAGTATTTT. The chain joins TRBV4-3 to TRBJ2-3; D not certain. This CDR3 region has 15 residues. In germline, CDR1 is LGHNA, CDR2 YSLEER. Trimming removed 0 bases from V and 1 base from J, with 8 bases in between.

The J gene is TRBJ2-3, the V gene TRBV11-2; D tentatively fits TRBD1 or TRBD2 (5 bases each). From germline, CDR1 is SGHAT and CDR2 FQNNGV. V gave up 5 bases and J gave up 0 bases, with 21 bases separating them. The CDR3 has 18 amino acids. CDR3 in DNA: TGTGCCAGCAGCCGAGGGGAGTTCTCGTCTGGGAGCACAGATACGCAGTATTTT. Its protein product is CASSRGEFSSGSTDTQYF.

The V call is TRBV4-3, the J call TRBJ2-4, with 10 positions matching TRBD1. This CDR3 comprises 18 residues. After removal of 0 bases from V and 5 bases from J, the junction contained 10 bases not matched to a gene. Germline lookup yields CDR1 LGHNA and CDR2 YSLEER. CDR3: CASSQEVGQGHAQNIQYF. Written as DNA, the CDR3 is TGCGCCAGCAGCCAAGAGGTGGGACAGGGGCATGCCCAAAACATTCAGTACTTC.

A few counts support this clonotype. CDR3 in amino acids: CASSNADRATYNEQFF. The CDR3 region has the DNA TGTGCCAGCAGCAACGCAGACAGGGCAACCTACAATGAGCAGTTCTTC. This chain links TRBV5-8 with TRBJ2-1, with 7 bases matching TRBD1. Germline trimming cut 4 bases from V and 2 bases from J; bases unmatched to any gene: 9. This CDR3 contains 16 residues. Germline CDR1 reads SGHTS; CDR2 reads YDEGEE.

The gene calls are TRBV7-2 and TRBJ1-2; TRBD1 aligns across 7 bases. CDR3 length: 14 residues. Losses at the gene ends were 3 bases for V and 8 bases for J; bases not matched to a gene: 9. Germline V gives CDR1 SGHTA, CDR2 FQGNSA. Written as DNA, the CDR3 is TGTGCCAGCAGCTTCCCCGGACAGGCGCGAGGCTACACCTTC. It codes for CASSFPGQARGYTF.

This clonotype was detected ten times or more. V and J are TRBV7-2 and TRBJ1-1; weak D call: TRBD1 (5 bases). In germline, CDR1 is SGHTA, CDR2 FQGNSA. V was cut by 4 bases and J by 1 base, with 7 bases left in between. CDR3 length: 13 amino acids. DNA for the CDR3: TGTGCCAGCAGCTCGGGACGGAACACTGAAGCTTTCTTT. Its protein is CASSSGRNTEAFF.

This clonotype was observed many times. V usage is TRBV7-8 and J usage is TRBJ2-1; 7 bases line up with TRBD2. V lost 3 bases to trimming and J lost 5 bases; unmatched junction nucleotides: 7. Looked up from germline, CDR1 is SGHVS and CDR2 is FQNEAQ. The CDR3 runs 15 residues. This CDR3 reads CASSFRGLGDNEQFF. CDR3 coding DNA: TGTGCCAGCAGCTTTAGAGGACTAGGGGACAATGAGCAGTTCTTC.

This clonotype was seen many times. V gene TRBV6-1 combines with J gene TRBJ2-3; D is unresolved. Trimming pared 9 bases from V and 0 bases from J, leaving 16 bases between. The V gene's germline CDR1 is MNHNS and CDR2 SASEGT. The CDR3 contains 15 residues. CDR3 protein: CASSISLVSTDTQYF. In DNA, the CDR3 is TGTGCCAGTTCCATTTCTCTAGTTAGCACAGATACGCAGTATTTT.

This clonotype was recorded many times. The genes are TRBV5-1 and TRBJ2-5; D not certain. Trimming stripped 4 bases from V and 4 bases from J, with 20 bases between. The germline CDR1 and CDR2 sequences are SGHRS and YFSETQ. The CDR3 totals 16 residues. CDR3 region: CASSLGRKGGGETQYF. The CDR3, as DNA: TGCGCCAGCAGCCTCGGACGGAAGGGTGGTGGAGAGACCCAGTACTTC.

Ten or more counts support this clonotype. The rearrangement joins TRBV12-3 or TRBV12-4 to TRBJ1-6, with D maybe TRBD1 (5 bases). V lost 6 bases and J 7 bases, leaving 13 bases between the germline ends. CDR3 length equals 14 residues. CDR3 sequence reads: CASSPGTENSPLHF. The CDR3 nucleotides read TGTGCCAGCAGCCCCGGGACCGAAAATTCACCCCTCCACTTT.

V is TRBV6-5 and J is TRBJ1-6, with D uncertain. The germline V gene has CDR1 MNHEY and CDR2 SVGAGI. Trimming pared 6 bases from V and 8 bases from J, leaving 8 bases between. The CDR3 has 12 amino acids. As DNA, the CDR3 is TGTGCCAGCAGACAGACTGATTCACCCCTCCACTTT. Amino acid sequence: CASRQTDSPLHF.

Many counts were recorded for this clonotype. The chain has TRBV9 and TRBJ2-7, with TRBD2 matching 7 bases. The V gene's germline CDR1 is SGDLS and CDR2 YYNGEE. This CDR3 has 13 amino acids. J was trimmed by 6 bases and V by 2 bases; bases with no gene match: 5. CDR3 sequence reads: CASSVVGGGEQYF. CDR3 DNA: TGTGCCAGCAGCGTCGTCGGCGGGGGCGAGCAGTACTTC.

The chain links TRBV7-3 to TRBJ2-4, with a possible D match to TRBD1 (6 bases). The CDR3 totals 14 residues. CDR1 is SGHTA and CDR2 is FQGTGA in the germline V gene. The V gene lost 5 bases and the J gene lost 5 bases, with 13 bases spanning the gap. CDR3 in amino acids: CASSPQGKENIQYF. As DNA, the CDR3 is TGTGCCAGCAGCCCACAGGGCAAGGAAAACATTCAGTACTTC.